This T cell receptor beta chain was obtained from a study of T cell responses to AZD1222 COVID-19 vaccine (dated by TCRdb to about 2021). For context, the study as a whole: TCR sequencing covered more than 230 trial participants: 207 given two doses of AZD1222 and around 25 given two doses of MenACWY control vaccine. Trial participants were enrolled by age into subgroups of 18-55, 56-69 and 70-plus years, and 148, 28 and 57 TCR-sequenced participants, respectively, were included in these subgroups. Beyond this particular receptor, the publication reports: CD4 TCRs associated with the vaccine covered the entire spike protein, and the dominant responses were in regions 160-218 and 743-854. In the small 56-69-year group, the increase in depth fell short of significance, most likely because of low power. No day 14 peak-response samples were available, so repertoires were characterized only after the peak T cell response. Conclusions about previously exposed vaccinees were limited because only six AZD1222 recipients were SARS-CoV-2 seropositive at baseline. After two AZD1222 doses, both the breadth and the depth of spike-specific TCRs were significantly higher than at day 0 and than in MenACWY recipients. Nearly half of unique spike-specific TCRs reportedly recognized epitopes outside regions mutated in the B.1.351 and B.1.1.7 variants. Participants were mostly white British and included more females than males, and it was suggested by the authors that clonal diversity may have been underestimated.

Trimming accounts for 6 bases at V and 2 bases at J, while the number of junction bases matched to no gene is 5. CDR1 LNHDA and CDR2 SQIVND are derived from the germline V gene (reference sequence). From the cysteine through the phenylalanine, the CDR3 covers 15 amino acids. Only the CDR3 DNA stays, 45 bases, in frame from base 1. A remark on this clone: What this receptor recognizes is not known. No base quality information exists; no much larger clone differs at one position.

The CDR3 regions of human TCRbeta chains were subjected to immunosequencing. In the paper's pipeline: TCRs in the repertoires were compared against a reference library of SARS-CoV-2-specific TCRs that had been generated with the MIRA antigen-specificity platform. Breadth was defined as the fraction of unique TCRs that were SARS-CoV-2-associated, and depth was defined as the fraction of total T cells that were SARS-CoV-2-associated. Using the MIRA data, each spike-specific TCR was assigned both to the spike region to which the TCR was reactive and to a CD4 or CD8 class. Log10-transformed breadth and depth values were compared by one-way ANOVA with Sidak's multiple comparisons tests. TCRdb retrieved this table from immuneACCESS and kept in-frame rearrangements only. Not all clones are present; in checked studies, unresolved V genes account for under half, and no reason is known for the remainder. D and trimming come from the DNA, and the V and J calls and clone size come from that table. The sample includes more than 120,000 clones, with more than 70% observed a single time. The ten largest make up roughly 5.1% of the sample.

Reading the label with the study, this specimen's time point is: about 28 days (+/-7) after the second vaccine dose. AZD1222 recipients with second doses at about 4 weeks or about 12 weeks were pooled, because spike-specific TCR depth and breadth did not differ between schedules. Samples from vaccinated people were obtained from the UK trials COV001 and COV002, which included a single-blind randomized controlled phase 2/3 trial of AZD1222 (ChAdOx1 nCoV-19) in healthy adults. For TCRbeta chain sequencing, PBMC samples from trial participants were taken at day 0 and at day 28 after the second dose. This clonotype originated in an adult who received the AZD1222 COVID-19 vaccine. The sequences come from peripheral blood, collected 28 days after the second AZD1222 dose. The V and J segments used are TRBV19 and TRBJ1-2; the central 11 bases match TRBD1. At the DNA level, the sequence is TGTGCCAGTAGCACTTGGGACAGGGGGAACTATGGCTACACCTTC. Its protein reads: CASSTWDRGNYGYTF.